This T cell receptor (beta chain) came from a study of neurological immune-mediated disorders. CDR3 length: 14 amino acids. The germline gives CDR1 SGHVS, CDR2 FNYEAQ. Unmatched junction bases numbered 4, after V lost 6 bases and J lost 6 bases. Synthesis of cDNA used 5'RACE (with 10-nucleotide random UMIs). Over 160 million TCR-beta sequences from 15-18 subjects were obtained in each sequencing run. TCRdb fed the 5' RACE reads into MiXCR, producing one record per CDR3 protein. This sample has 75,000 to 85,000 distinct CDR3 sequences, with approximately 17% found just once. This clonotype was found many times. The unsorted libraries originated from 2 million PBMCs that had been stored at -80 C.

Sequencing used PBMCs. This chain joins TRBV7-6 and TRBJ1-4; 10 nucleotides agree with TRBD1. This receptor was obtained from a woman between 35 and 50 years old in good health. The CDR3 sequence is CASRAGTGDEKLFF. DNA of the CDR3: TGTGCCAGCAGGGCCGGGACAGGGGATGAAAAACTGTTTTTT.